The 10 T cell receptor beta chains given below trace back to one sample, sequenced in a study of OX40 agonist ivuxolimab in advanced cancers. TCRdb's table, derived via immunoSEQ multiplex PCR, lists solely in-frame clones and lacks some. This table has about 58,000 clones, roughly three quarters appearing once. Source: CD4+ or CD8+ T cells sorted from blood, taken in a trial of the OX40 agonist ivuxolimab. These receptors were collected from an adult with an advanced solid tumor such as melanoma, head and neck, liver or kidney cancer.

J is TRBJ1-4 and V is TRBV5-4; tentatively, D is TRBD1 (5 bases). CDR3 size: 14 residues. The germline gives CDR1 SGHNT, CDR2 YYREEE (reference sequence). Trimming stripped 4 bases from V and 3 bases from J, with 10 bases between. The CDR3 DNA follows: TGTGCCAGCAGCCATCAACAGGCTAATGAAAAACTGTTTTTT. This sequence encodes CASSHQQANEKLFF.

The genes are TRBV18 and TRBJ2-2; D remains ambiguous. This CDR3 has 13 residues. Germline values: CDR1 KGHSH, CDR2 LQKENI. V gave up 2 bases and J gave up 6 bases, with 7 bases separating them. In nucleotides, the CDR3 is TGTGCCAGCTCACCATATACTGCCGGGGAGCTGTTTTTT. Its protein is CASSPYTAGELFF. The full variable domain, in which reference TRBV18 and TRBJ2-2 provide the parts outside the CDR3, is NAGVMQNPRHLVRRRGQEARLRCSPMKGHSHVYWYRQLPEEGLKFMVYLQKENIIDESGMPKERFSAEFPKEGPSILRIQQVVRGDSAAYFCASSPYTAGELFFGEGSRLTVL.

V and J are TRBV6-6 and TRBJ2-7; weak D call: TRBD1 (5 bases). V was shortened by 8 bases and J by 0 bases, with 14 bases between the two germline ends. Germline V CDR1 and CDR2: MNHNY, SVGAGI (reference sequence). The CDR3 consists of 14 residues. CDR3 nucleotide sequence: TGTGCCAGCCGCCCCAGGGTGAGCTCCTACGAGCAGTACTTC. Amino acids: CASRPRVSSYEQYF.

The chain employs TRBV11-2 and TRBJ1-1; D is ambiguous. V lost 5 bases and J 5 bases, leaving 12 bases between the germline ends. The CDR3 is 13 amino acids. Germline V gives CDR1 SGHAT, CDR2 FQNNGV. CDR3 coding DNA: TGTGCCAGCAGCCCTCCGGAGCGGACTGAAGCTTTCTTT. Its protein product is CASSPPERTEAFF.

V gene TRBV11-2 combines with J gene TRBJ2-7, with 9 bases aligning to TRBD1. The CDR3 extends over 15 amino acids. The ends lost 5 bases at V and 3 bases at J; junction bases unmatched: 8. Germline values: CDR1 SGHAT, CDR2 FQNNGV. The CDR3 nucleotides are TGTGCCAGCAGCCAACCGGAGACAGGGGGCTACGAGCAGTACTTC. Protein product: CASSQPETGGYEQYF.

The V and J genes are TRBV5-8 and TRBJ2-6; no reliable D call. Germline assignment: CDR1 SGHTS and CDR2 YDEGEE. V lost 3 bases and J lost 11, with 15 bases in between. This CDR3 is built from 14 residues. Written as DNA, the CDR3 is TGTGCCAGCAGCTCAGCTTCATGGGTAGACGTCCTGACTTTC. Translated: CASSSASWVDVLTF.

This clone was counted a single time. The chain joins TRBV6-1 to TRBJ1-2; weak D call: TRBD1 (5 bases). V dropped 5 bases and J dropped 8 bases, with 18 bases sitting between them. Germline V lookup: CDR1 MNHNS, CDR2 SASEGT. The CDR3 has 14 residues. The CDR3 bases are TGTGCCAGCAGTTTTCGCGGGGGGAGGGGAGGCTACACCTTC. This gives the protein CASSFRGGRGGYTF.

V usage is TRBV5-1 and J usage is TRBJ2-7; D remains ambiguous. Trimming took 0 bases from V and 1 from J, leaving 8 bases between them. CDR3 size: 14 residues. Per germline, CDR1 SGHRS and CDR2 YFSETQ. CDR3 in DNA: TGCGCCAGCAGCTTGGCCACCAGTTCCTACGAGCAGTACTTC. It codes for CASSLATSSYEQYF.

V usage is TRBV5-1 and J usage is TRBJ1-4, with D tentatively TRBD1 (5 bases). Trimming pared 3 bases from V and 0 bases from J, leaving 15 bases between. The V gene's germline CDR1 is SGHRS and CDR2 YFSETQ. The CDR3 is 17 residues long. This chain's CDR3 is CASSSGQGYATNEKLFF. CDR3 in DNA: TGCGCCAGCAGCTCCGGTCAGGGTTACGCAACTAATGAAAAACTGTTTTTT.

On this clone itself: The identical CDR3 is also encoded by other nucleotide sequences in the sample. This chain links TRBV5-1 with TRBJ2-5; D call uncertain. Germline V gene data show CDR1 as SGHRS and CDR2 as YFSETQ. V was cut by 2 bases and J by 2 bases, with 1 base left in between. The CDR3 loop spans 11 amino acids. The CDR3 spells CASSLQETQYF. CDR3 coding DNA: TGCGCCAGCAGCTTACAAGAGACCCAGTACTTC.